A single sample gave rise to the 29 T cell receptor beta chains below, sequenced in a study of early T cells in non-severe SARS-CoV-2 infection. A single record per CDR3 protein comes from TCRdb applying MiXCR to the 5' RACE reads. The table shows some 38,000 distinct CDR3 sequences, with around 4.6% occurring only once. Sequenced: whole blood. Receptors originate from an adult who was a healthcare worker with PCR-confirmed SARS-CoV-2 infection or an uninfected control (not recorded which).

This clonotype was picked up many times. The CDR3 DNA is TGTGCCAGCAGGATTGAAGGGGGCGAGAGTAACCAGCCCCAGCATTTT. This encodes CASRIEGGESNQPQHF. The V gene is TRBV6-1, the J gene TRBJ1-5; 7 bases are shared with TRBD1. CDR3 length equals 16 residues. Per germline, CDR1 MNHNS and CDR2 SASEGT. Trimming removed 6 bases from V and 7 bases from J; junction bases left unmatched: 15.

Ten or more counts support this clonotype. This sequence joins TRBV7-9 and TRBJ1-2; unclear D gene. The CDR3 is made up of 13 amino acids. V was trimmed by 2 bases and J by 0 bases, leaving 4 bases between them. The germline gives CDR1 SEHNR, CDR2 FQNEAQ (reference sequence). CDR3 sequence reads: CASSLTANYGYTF. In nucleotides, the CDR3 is TGTGCCAGCAGCTTAACAGCTAACTATGGCTACACCTTC.

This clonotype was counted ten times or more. The CDR3 DNA reads TGTGCCACCAGTGATTTGTGGGCAGATACGCAGTATTTT. Translation gives CATSDLWADTQYF. The chain carries TRBV24-1 and TRBJ2-3; D is unclear. Looked up from germline, CDR1 is KGHDR and CDR2 is SFDVKD. V dropped 0 bases and J dropped 4 bases, with 4 bases sitting between them. The length of the CDR3 is 13 residues.

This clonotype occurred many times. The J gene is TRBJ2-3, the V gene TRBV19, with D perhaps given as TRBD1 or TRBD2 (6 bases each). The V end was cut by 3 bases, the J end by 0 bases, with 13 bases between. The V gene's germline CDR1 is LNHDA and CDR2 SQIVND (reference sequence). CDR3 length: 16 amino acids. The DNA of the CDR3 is TGTGCCAGTAGTATCGGACGGGGGCAAAGCACAGATACGCAGTATTTT. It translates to CASSIGRGQSTDTQYF.

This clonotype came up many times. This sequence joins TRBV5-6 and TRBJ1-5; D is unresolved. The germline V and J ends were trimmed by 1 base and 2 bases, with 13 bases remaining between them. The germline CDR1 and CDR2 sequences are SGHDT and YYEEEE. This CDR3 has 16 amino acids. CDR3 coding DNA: TGTGCCAGCAGCTTGTGGGCGGCTGAAGGCAATCAGCCCCAGCATTTT. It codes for CASSLWAAEGNQPQHF.

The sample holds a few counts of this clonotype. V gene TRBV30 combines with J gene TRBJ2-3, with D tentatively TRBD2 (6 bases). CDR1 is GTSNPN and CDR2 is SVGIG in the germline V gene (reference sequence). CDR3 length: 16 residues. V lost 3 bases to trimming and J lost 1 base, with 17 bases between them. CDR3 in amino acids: CAWRPPGVLGTDTQYF. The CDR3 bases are TGTGCCTGGAGGCCCCCGGGGGTTCTTGGCACAGATACGCAGTATTTT. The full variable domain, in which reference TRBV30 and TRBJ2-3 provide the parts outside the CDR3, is SQTIHQWPATLVQPVGSPLSLECTVEGTSNPNLYWYRQAAGRGLQLLFYSVGIGQISSEVPQNLSASRPQDRQFILSSKKLLLSDSGFYLCAWRPPGVLGTDTQYFGPGTRLTVL.

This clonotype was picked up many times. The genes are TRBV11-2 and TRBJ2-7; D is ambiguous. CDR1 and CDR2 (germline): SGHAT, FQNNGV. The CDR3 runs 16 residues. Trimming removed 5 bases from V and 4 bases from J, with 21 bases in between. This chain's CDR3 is CASSNFGQRKTYEQYF. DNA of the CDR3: TGTGCCAGCAGCAACTTTGGGCAGAGGAAGACGTACGAGCAGTACTTC.

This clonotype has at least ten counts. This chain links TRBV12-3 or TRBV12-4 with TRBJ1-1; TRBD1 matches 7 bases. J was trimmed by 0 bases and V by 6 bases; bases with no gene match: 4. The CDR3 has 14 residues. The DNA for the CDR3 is TGTGCCAGCAGGCTGACAGGGATGAACACTGAAGCTTTCTTT. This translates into CASRLTGMNTEAFF.

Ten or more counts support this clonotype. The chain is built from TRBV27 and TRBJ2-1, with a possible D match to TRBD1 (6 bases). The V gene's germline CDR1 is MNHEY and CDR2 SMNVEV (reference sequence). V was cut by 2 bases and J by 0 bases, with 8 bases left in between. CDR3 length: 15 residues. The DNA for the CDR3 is TGTGCCAGCAGTTTAGGGGGCCCCTCCTACAATGAGCAGTTCTTC. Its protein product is CASSLGGPSYNEQFF.

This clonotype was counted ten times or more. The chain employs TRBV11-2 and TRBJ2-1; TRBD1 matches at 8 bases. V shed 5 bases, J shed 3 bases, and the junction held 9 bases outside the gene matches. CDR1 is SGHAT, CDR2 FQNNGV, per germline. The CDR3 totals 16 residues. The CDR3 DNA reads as TGTGCCAGCAGCCTTCAGGGGGCAATTATCTACAATGAGCAGTTCTTC. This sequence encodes CASSLQGAIIYNEQFF.

The CDR3 loop is CASSLDLRRSSYEQYF. The CDR3 bases are TGTGCCAGCAGCTTAGATTTAAGGAGGAGCTCCTACGAGCAGTACTTC. This chain uses TRBV7-9 with TRBJ2-7; D may be TRBD2 (5 bases). V dropped 1 base and J dropped 0 bases, with 13 bases sitting between them. Germline V gives CDR1 SEHNR, CDR2 FQNEAQ (reference sequence). This CDR3 comprises 16 residues.

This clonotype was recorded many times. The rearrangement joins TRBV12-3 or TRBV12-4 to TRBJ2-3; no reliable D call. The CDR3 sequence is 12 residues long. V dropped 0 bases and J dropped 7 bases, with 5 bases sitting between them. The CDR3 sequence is CASSLAGYTQYF. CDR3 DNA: TGTGCCAGCAGTTTAGCGGGGTATACGCAGTATTTT.

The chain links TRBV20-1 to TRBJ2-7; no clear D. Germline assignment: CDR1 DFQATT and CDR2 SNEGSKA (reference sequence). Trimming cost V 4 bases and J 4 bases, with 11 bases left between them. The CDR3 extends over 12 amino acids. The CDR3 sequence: CSAKRSGYEQYF. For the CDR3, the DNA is TGCAGTGCTAAGAGGTCAGGTTACGAGCAGTACTTC.

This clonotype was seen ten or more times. Written as DNA, the CDR3 is TGTGCCAGCAGCATCCGCGACCCCTCCAATGAGCAGTTCTTC. It encodes CASSIRDPSNEQFF. This chain links TRBV9 with TRBJ2-1; no clear D. The CDR3 length is 14 residues. Between the trimmed V and J ends, which lost 4 bases and 6 bases, there was a span of 14 bases. Germline V CDR1 and CDR2: SGDLS, YYNGEE. Combining the CDR3 with reference TRBV9 and TRBJ2-1 gives the whole variable domain DSGVTQTPKHLITATGQRVTLRCSPRSGDLSVYWYQQSLDQGLQFLIQYYNGEERAKGNILERFSAQQFPDLHSELNLSSLELGDSALYFCASSIRDPSNEQFFGPGTRLTVL.

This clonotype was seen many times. In nucleotides, the CDR3 is TGTGCCAGCAGTTTCAGGGGGGCTAGCTCCTACGAGCAGTACTTC. Protein product: CASSFRGASSYEQYF. The chain combines TRBV12-3 or TRBV12-4 with TRBJ2-7, with a weak D call TRBD1 (7 bases). Trimming shortened V by 3 bases and J by 0 bases, and 12 bases separated the two germline ends. The CDR3 is made up of 15 amino acids.

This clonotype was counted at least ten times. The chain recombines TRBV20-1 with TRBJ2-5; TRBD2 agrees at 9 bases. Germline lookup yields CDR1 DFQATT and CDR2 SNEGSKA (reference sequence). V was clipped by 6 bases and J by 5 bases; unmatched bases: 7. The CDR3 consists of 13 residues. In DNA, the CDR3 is TGCAGTGCCCGACGGGGACTAGCCGAGACCCAGTACTTC. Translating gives CSARRGLAETQYF.

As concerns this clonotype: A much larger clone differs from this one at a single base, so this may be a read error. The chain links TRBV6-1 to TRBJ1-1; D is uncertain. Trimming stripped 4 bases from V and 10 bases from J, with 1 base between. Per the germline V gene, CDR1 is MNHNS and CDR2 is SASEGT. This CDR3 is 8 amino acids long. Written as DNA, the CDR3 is TGTGCCAGCAGTGGAGCTTTCTTT. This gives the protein CASSGAFF.

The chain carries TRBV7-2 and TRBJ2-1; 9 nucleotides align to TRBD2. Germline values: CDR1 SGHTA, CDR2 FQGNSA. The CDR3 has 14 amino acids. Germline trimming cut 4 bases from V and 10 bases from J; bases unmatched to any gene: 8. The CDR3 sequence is CASSSRLAGWEQFF. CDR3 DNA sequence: TGTGCCAGCAGCTCCCGGCTAGCGGGGTGGGAGCAGTTCTTC. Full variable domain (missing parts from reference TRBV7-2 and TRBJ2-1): GAGVSQSPSNKVTEKGKDVELRCDPISGHTALYWYRQSLGQGLEFLIYFQGNSAPDKSGLPSDRFSAERTGGSVSTLTIQRTQQEDSAVYLCASSSRLAGWEQFFGPGTRLTVL.

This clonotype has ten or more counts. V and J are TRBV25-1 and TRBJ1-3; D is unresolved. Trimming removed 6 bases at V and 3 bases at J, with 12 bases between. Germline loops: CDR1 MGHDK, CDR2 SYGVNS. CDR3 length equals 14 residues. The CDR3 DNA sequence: TGTGCCAGCAGAGGCCGTGGAGGTGGAAACACCATATATTTT. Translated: CASRGRGGGNTIYF.

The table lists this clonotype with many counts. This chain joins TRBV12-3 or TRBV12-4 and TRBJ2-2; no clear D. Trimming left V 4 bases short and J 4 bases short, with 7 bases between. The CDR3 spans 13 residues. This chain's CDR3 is CASSSGSTGELFF. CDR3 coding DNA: TGTGCCAGCAGTTCTGGTTCCACCGGGGAGCTGTTTTTT.

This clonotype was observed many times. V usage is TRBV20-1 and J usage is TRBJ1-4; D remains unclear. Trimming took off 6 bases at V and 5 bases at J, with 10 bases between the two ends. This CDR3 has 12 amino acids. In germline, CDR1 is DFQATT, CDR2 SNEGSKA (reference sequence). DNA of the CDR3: TGCAGTGCAAAGCGCGTCAATGAAAAACTGTTTTTT. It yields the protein CSAKRVNEKLFF.

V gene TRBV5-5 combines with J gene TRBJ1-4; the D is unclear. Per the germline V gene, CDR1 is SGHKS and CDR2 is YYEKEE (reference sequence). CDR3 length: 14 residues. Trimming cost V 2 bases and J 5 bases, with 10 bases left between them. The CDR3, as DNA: TGTGCCAGCAGCTTAGAAGGGTGGAATGAAAAACTGTTTTTT. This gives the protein CASSLEGWNEKLFF.

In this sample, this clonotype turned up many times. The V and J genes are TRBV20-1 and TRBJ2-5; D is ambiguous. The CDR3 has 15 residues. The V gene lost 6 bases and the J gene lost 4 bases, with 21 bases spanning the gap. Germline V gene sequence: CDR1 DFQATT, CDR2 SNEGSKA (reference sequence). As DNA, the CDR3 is TGCAGTGCCACTTCACGGGCGCTAACGGGAGAGACCCAGTACTTC. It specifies CSATSRALTGETQYF.

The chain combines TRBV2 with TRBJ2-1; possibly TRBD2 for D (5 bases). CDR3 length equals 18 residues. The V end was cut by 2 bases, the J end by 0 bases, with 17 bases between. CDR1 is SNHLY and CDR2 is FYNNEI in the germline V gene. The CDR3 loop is CASSESGIQQSSYNEQFF. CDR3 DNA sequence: TGTGCCAGCAGTGAAAGCGGTATCCAACAGAGCTCCTACAATGAGCAGTTCTTC.

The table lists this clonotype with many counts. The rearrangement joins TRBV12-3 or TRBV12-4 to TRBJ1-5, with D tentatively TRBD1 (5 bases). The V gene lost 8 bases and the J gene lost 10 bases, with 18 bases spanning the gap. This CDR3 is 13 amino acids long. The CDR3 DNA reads TGTGCCAGCTCTGATGGGGCCTCTAGACCCCAGCATTTT. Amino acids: CASSDGASRPQHF.

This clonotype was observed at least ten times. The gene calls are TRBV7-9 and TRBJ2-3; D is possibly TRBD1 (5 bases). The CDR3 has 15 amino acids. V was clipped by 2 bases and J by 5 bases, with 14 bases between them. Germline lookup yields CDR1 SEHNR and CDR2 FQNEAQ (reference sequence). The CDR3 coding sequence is TGTGCCAGCAGCTTACAGGGTTCTGTAGGAGATACGCAGTATTTT. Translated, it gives CASSLQGSVGDTQYF.

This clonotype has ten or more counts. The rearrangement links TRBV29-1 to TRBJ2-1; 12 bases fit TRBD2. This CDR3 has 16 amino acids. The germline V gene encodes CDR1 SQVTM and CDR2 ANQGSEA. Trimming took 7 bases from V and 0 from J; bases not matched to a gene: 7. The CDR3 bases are TGCAGCGCTGGACTAGCGGGGCTAAGCTCCTACAATGAGCAGTTCTTC. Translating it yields CSAGLAGLSSYNEQFF.

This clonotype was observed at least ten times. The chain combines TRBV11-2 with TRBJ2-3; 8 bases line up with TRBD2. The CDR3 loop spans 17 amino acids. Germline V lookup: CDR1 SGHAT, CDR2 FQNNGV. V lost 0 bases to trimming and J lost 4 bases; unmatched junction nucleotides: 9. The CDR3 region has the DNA TGTGCCAGCAGCTTAGAGGCGACCGGGGGGGGTGCAGATACGCAGTATTTT. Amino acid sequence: CASSLEATGGGADTQYF.

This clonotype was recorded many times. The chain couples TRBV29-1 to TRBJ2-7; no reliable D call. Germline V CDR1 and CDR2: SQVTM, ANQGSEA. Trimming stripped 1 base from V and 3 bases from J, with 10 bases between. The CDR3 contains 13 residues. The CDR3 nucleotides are TGCAGCGTTGAAGGGGGTCAGAGCTACGAGCAGTACTTC. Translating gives CSVEGGQSYEQYF.